The clone carrying this T cell receptor (beta chain) was seen many times. These data are taken from a study of CD4 and CD8 cells across lung adenocarcinoma regions. V was clipped by 2 bases and J by 4 bases, with 8 bases between them. CDR3 length equals 13 residues. Per germline, CDR1 MNHEY and CDR2 SVGEGT. Each CDR3 protein gets one entry after TCRdb re-called the PCR reads with MiXCR. The sample includes more than 9,000 distinct CDR3 sequences, around half seen only once; the top ten take about 27%. Input material: CD8+ T cells from the margin of a lung tumor. The chain couples TRBV6-2 or TRBV6-3 to TRBJ2-5; possibly TRBD2 for D (5 bases). The clonotype comes from a female donor with lung adenocarcinoma. The CD4 and CD8 labels of this study may be unreliable. For the CDR3, the DNA is TGTGCCAGCAGTTACAGAGCGGCAGAGACCCAGTACTTC. Its protein product is CASSYRAAETQYF.